Listed below are T cell receptor beta chains from one sample, sequenced in a study of radiation and T cells in renal cell carcinoma. The data were produced by immunoSEQ multiplex PCR, yet TCRdb's version contains in-frame clones alone and is incomplete. The sample lists 90,000 to 100,000 clones; approximately 86% were seen once. The specimen comprised blood, sampled from a patient whose treatment included radiotherapy and nephrectomy. The origin of the receptors is a man aged 45-65 years with renal cell carcinoma. Both conserved end residues are part of each CDR3. D genes are given only for firm matches. Part of the rows lack a size; the others show once, few, many or a class for expanded clones.

>TRBJ1-5|NA|TRBV6-5|NA
CASSYSRDSDQPQHF
TGTGCCAGCAGTTACTCTAGGGATTCGGATCAGCCCCAGCATTTT
>TRBJ2-2|TRBD2|TRBV4-2|few
CASSQGTSGSTGELFF
TGTGCCAGCAGCCAAGGGACTAGCGGGAGTACCGGGGAGCTGTTTTTT
>TRBJ1-1|NA|TRBV9|NA
CASSVDLRGAEAFF
TGTGCCAGCAGCGTAGATTTAAGGGGAGCTGAAGCTTTCTTT
>TRBJ2-7|NA|TRBV7-6|NA
CASSPRSAYEQYF
TGTGCCAGCAGTCCCCGGTCTGCCTACGAGCAGTACTTC
>TRBJ2-1|TRBD2|TRBV19|NA
CASSTNSRTSGGLPQFF
TGTGCCAGTAGTACCAATTCCCGGACTAGCGGGGGGCTACCTCAGTTCTTC
>TRBJ2-7|NA|TRBV5-5|NA
CASSANPYEQYF
TGTGCCAGCAGCGCAAACCCCTACGAGCAGTACTTC
>TRBJ2-1|NA|TRBV19|NA
CASSRGSGSSYNEQFF
TGTGCCAGTAGTAGAGGTAGCGGAAGCTCCTACAATGAGCAGTTCTTC
>TRBJ2-7|TRBD2|TRBV18|NA
CASSQRLAGGPSYEQYF
TGTGCCAGCTCACAACGACTAGCGGGGGGCCCATCCTACGAGCAGTACTTC
>TRBJ1-1|TRBD1|TRBV4-1|NA
CASSQNILQRQGPLNTEAFF
TGCGCCAGCAGCCAAAACATCCTCCAGAGACAGGGTCCTTTGAACACTGAAGCTTTCTTT
>TRBJ1-2|TRBD1|TRBV6-1|once
CASSVYRGLQGYGYTF
TGTGCCAGCAGTGTATACAGGGGGCTGCAGGGCTATGGCTACACCTTC
>TRBJ2-5|TRBD2|TRBV6-5|NA
CASRRGGAQETQYF
TGTGCCAGCAGGCGCGGGGGGGCCCAAGAGACCCAGTACTTC
>TRBJ2-3|NA|TRBV11-3|once
CASSRTWEDTQYF
TGTGCCAGCAGCCGTACATGGGAAGATACGCAGTATTTT
>TRBJ1-2|NA|TRBV29-1|NA
CSVGENYGYTF
TGCAGCGTTGGAGAGAACTATGGCTACACCTTC
>TRBJ1-3|NA|TRBV30|NA
CAWSAGLSSGNTIYF
TGTGCCTGGAGTGCGGGACTAAGCTCTGGAAACACCATATATTTT
>TRBJ1-1|TRBD1|TRBV29-1|NA
CSVRDSLRHTEAFF
TGCAGCGTTCGGGACAGCCTAAGACACACTGAAGCTTTCTTT
>TRBJ1-1|NA|TRBV6-5|NA
CASTLGFTTEAFF
TGTGCCAGCACTTTAGGGTTTACTACTGAAGCTTTCTTT
>TRBJ2-2|NA|TRBV30|few
CAWSTLGASTGELFF
TGTGCCTGGAGTACGCTAGGAGCGAGTACCGGGGAGCTGTTTTTT
>TRBJ2-3|TRBD2|TRBV29-1|NA
CSASGGPSTDTQYF
TGCAGCGCTAGCGGGGGACCTAGCACAGATACGCAGTATTTT
>TRBJ2-5|TRBD2|TRBV9|NA
CASSTGLAGGETQYF
TGTGCCAGCAGCACTGGACTAGCGGGGGGGGAGACCCAGTACTTC
>TRBJ1-2|TRBD1|TRBV11-2|NA
CASSSGTAPNYGYTF
TGTGCCAGCAGCTCCGGGACAGCACCGAACTATGGCTACACCTTC
>TRBJ2-1|TRBD2|TRBV7-2|NA
CASSLWLAGEGEQFF
TGTGCCAGCAGCTTATGGCTAGCGGGGGAAGGTGAGCAGTTCTTC
>TRBJ2-3|NA|TRBV5-1|few
CASSFQQGGSDTQYF
TGCGCCAGCAGCTTCCAGCAGGGGGGATCAGATACGCAGTATTTT
>TRBJ2-7|TRBD1|TRBV10-1|NA
CASSEPTGVRNEQYF
TGCGCCAGCAGTGAGCCGACAGGGGTTCGGAACGAGCAGTACTTC
>TRBJ2-3|NA|TRBV5-1|few
CASSLNSGRGDTQYF
TGCGCCAGCAGCCTGAACTCGGGCCGGGGGGATACGCAGTATTTT
>TRBJ1-1|NA|TRBV7-3|NA
CASSPRGAFF
TGTGCCAGCAGCCCCCGGGGAGCTTTCTTT
>TRBJ1-3|NA|TRBV6-5|NA
CASSYSLASGNTIYF
TGTGCCAGCAGTTACTCGCTCGCTTCTGGAAACACCATATATTTT
>TRBJ2-7|NA|TRBV19|NA
CASSKKDGLSSYEQYF
TGTGCCAGTAGCAAAAAGGACGGGCTGAGCTCCTACGAGCAGTACTTC
>TRBJ2-5|NA|TRBV5-1|NA
CASSLGGEKETQYF
TGCGCCAGCAGCTTGGGCGGGGAAAAAGAGACCCAGTACTTC
>TRBJ2-1|NA|TRBV2|NA
CASSEAAAEQFF
TGTGCCAGCAGTGAAGCCGCCGCTGAGCAGTTCTTC
>TRBJ2-3|NA|TRBV15|NA
CATSRDTGSQYF
TGTGCCACCAGCAGAGATACCGGGTCGCAGTATTTT
>TRBJ2-1|NA|TRBV5-4|NA
CASSPPGGKQFF
TGTGCCAGCAGCCCACCGGGCGGGAAACAGTTCTTC
>TRBJ2-2|TRBD1|TRBV10-3|NA
CAISESTGGGTGELFF
TGTGCCATCAGTGAGTCGACAGGGGGAGGTACCGGGGAGCTGTTTTTT
>TRBJ2-7|NA|TRBV27|medium-sized
CASSLAGPTLYEQYF
TGTGCCAGCAGTTTAGCGGGGCCCACCCTGTACGAGCAGTACTTC
>TRBJ2-7|NA|TRBV9|NA
CASSVAGNYEQYF
TGTGCCAGCAGCGTAGCGGGGAATTACGAGCAGTACTTC
>TRBJ2-1|TRBD2|TRBV5-4|NA
CASSRTLAGLYDEQFF
TGTGCCAGCAGCCGGACCCTAGCGGGGCTGTACGATGAGCAGTTCTTC
>TRBJ1-5|TRBD1|TRBV19|NA
CASTRTGNQPQHF
TGTGCCAGTACAAGGACAGGTAATCAGCCCCAGCATTTT
>TRBJ2-7|NA|TRBV2|NA
CASIRTTFSYEQYF
TGTGCCAGCATCAGGACTACCTTCTCCTACGAGCAGTACTTC
>TRBJ2-1|TRBD2|TRBV9|NA
CASSVLGGGALEQFF
TGTGCCAGCAGCGTATTGGGCGGGGGGGCCCTTGAGCAGTTCTTC
>TRBJ1-2|NA|TRBV9|NA
CASSVDPQNYGYTF
TGTGCCAGCAGCGTAGATCCCCAGAACTATGGCTACACCTTC
>TRBJ2-3|NA|TRBV13|once
CASSSRGGDTQYF
TGTGCCAGCAGCTCCCGGGGTGGGGATACGCAGTATTTT
>TRBJ1-2|NA|TRBV30|NA
CAWGAGVNYGYTF
TGTGCCTGGGGGGCAGGGGTTAACTATGGCTACACCTTC
>TRBJ1-1|TRBD1|TRBV7-3|NA
CASSPLGQGGLEAFF
TGTGCCAGCAGCCCTCTCGGACAGGGGGGACTTGAAGCTTTCTTT
>TRBJ2-5|TRBD2|TRBV6-5|NA
CASSSPSGTETQYF
TGTGCCAGCAGTTCTCCTAGCGGCACAGAGACCCAGTACTTC
>TRBJ2-3|NA|TRBV12-5|NA
CASTGGLSTDTQYF
TGTGCTAGTACGGGGGGCCTTAGCACAGATACGCAGTATTTT
>TRBJ2-2|NA|TRBV9|NA
CASSVRAPTGELFF
TGTGCCAGCAGCGTTAGGGCACCCACCGGGGAGCTGTTTTTT
>TRBJ2-1|NA|TRBV30|NA
CALDTGAFNNEQFF
TGTGCCCTTGATACGGGGGCTTTCAACAATGAGCAGTTCTTC